Presented here are 6 T cell receptor beta chains from one specimen sequenced in a study of immune evolution from preneoplasia to lung adenocarcinoma. The protocol was immunoSEQ multiplex PCR, while the TCRdb copy is restricted to in-frame clones and leaves out a portion. The table shows fewer than 9,500 clones, with roughly 80% occurring only once. The source material was FFPE minimally invasive lung adenocarcinoma tissue. The source is an older donor with lung adenocarcinoma.

In DNA, the CDR3 is TGTGCCAGCGCCGACCCGACAGGGCTTGGAAACACCATATATTTT. It yields the protein CASADPTGLGNTIYF. This chain links TRBV28 with TRBJ1-3; 7 bases match TRBD1. V gave up 8 bases and J gave up 3 bases; unmatched junction bases: 10. The CDR3 loop spans 15 amino acids. In germline, CDR1 is MDHEN, CDR2 SYDVKM.

This chain links TRBV2 with TRBJ2-1, with 11 bases identical to TRBD1. This CDR3 has 14 residues. Germline V gene sequence: CDR1 SNHLY, CDR2 FYNNEI. Unmatched junction bases numbered 10, after V lost 8 bases and J lost 10 bases. The CDR3 region is CASGFGQGAGEQFF. CDR3 DNA: TGTGCCAGCGGGTTTGGACAGGGGGCCGGGGAGCAGTTCTTC.

V is TRBV9 and J is TRBJ2-2; 8 nucleotides line up with TRBD1. Unmatched junction bases numbered 2, after V lost 1 base and J lost 6 bases. The CDR3 contains 14 residues. CDR1 and CDR2 from the germline V gene are SGDLS and YYNGEE. The CDR3 reads CASSVQGAPGELFF. CDR3 coding DNA: TGTGCCAGCAGCGTACAGGGGGCGCCCGGGGAGCTGTTTTTT.

This clone was recorded only once. The rearrangement joins TRBV5-1 to TRBJ2-3, with 14 positions matching TRBD2. Germline CDR1 SGHRS, CDR2 YFSETQ. There are 17 residues in the CDR3. Germline trimming cut 5 bases from V and 3 bases from J; bases unmatched to any gene: 8. The CDR3 spells CASSLRLAGGPTDTQYF. The CDR3 DNA reads as TGCGCCAGCAGTTTAAGACTAGCGGGAGGGCCAACAGATACGCAGTATTTT.

J is TRBJ1-6 and V is TRBV6-5; weak D call: TRBD1 (5 bases). Germline V gives CDR1 MNHEY, CDR2 SVGAGI. The CDR3 length is 15 residues. V gave up 2 bases and J gave up 6 bases, with 11 bases separating them. DNA for the CDR3: TGTGCCAGCAGTTACAAGCAGGGTATTAATTCACCCCTCCACTTT. This translates into CASSYKQGINSPLHF.

In its sample, this clone was seen once. The rearrangement links TRBV5-4 to TRBJ2-2; either TRBD1 or TRBD2 may supply D (7 bases each). V was trimmed by 4 bases and J by 5 bases, leaving 15 bases between them. The V gene's germline CDR1 is SGHNT and CDR2 YYREEE (reference sequence). The CDR3 runs to 15 residues. CDR3 sequence (DNA): TGTGCCAGCAGCGCCCCAGGGGGGGCAACCGGGGAGCTGTTTTTT. Translating it yields CASSAPGGATGELFF.